The 8 T cell receptor beta chains below all came from one sample that was sequenced in a study of cytomegalovirus exposure and HLA in healthy donors. PCR used 60 Vbeta primers and 13 Jbeta primers. Assay: immunoSEQ multiplex PCR; the TCRdb copy retains only in-frame clones and omits some. The data show 100,000 to 150,000 clones, with around 70% seen just once and roughly 2.7% held by the top ten. Input material: PBMCs. The source of these receptors is a human donor in good health.

This chain connects TRBV6-1 to TRBJ1-2, with 7 bases identical to TRBD1. With V trimmed by 5 bases and J by 4 bases, 4 bases remained unmatched. The CDR3 has 13 amino acids. Per germline, CDR1 MNHNS and CDR2 SASEGT. Here the CDR3 reads CASSPQGSYGYTF. The CDR3 bases are TGTGCCAGCAGTCCACAGGGGAGCTATGGCTACACCTTC.

CDR3 residues: CASSHKTGSGNTIYF. CDR3 bases: TGTGCCAGCAGTCACAAGACAGGTTCAGGAAACACCATATATTTT. The V call is TRBV7-9, the J call TRBJ1-3; D might be TRBD1 (6 bases). The ends were cut back, 6 bases at V and 4 bases at J, with 16 bases in the middle. Germline-derived CDR1 and CDR2 are SEHNR and FQNEAQ (reference sequence). The CDR3 has 15 amino acids. The full variable domain, in which reference TRBV7-9 and TRBJ1-3 provide the parts outside the CDR3, is DTGVSQNPRHKITKRGQNVTFRCDPISEHNRLYWYRQTLGQGPEFLTYFQNEAQLEKSRLLSDRFSAERPKGSFSTLEIQRTEQGDSAMYLCASSHKTGSGNTIYFGEGSWLTVV.

The DNA for the CDR3 is TGTGCCAGTGGTGCAACAGGGGCAGCGACCCAGTACTTC. This translates into CASGATGAATQYF. This rearrangement joins TRBV19 to TRBJ2-5, with 7 bases aligning to TRBD1. Germline V lookup: CDR1 LNHDA, CDR2 SQIVND (reference sequence). With 8 bases clipped from V and 7 bases from J, the junction kept 10 bases outside the gene matches. The CDR3 consists of 13 residues.

The chain recombines TRBV5-1 with TRBJ2-2; 7 bases agree with TRBD1. Germline trimming cut 0 bases from V and 0 bases from J; bases unmatched to any gene: 5. CDR1 is SGHRS, CDR2 YFSETQ, per germline. This CDR3 has 17 residues. The CDR3 region has the DNA TGCGCCAGCAGCTTGGGACACAGGGGAGCGAACACCGGGGAGCTGTTTTTT. This gives the protein CASSLGHRGANTGELFF.

This rearrangement joins TRBV21-1 to TRBJ1-2; the D call of TRBD1 is as the table states it, not checked on the DNA. TRBV21-1 is deemed a pseudogene. There are 16 residues in the CDR3. The CDR3 DNA reads TGTGCCAGCAGCACTGCACAGGGGGCTTGGGACTATGGCTACACCTTC. Translation: CASSTAQGAWDYGYTF.

To note about this clone: The sample carries other DNA sequences with the same CDR3. This rearrangement joins TRBV7-2 to TRBJ1-5, with D uncertain. CDR3 length: 12 residues. CDR1 and CDR2 from the germline V gene are SGHTA and FQGNSA. The V gene lost 6 bases and the J gene lost 4 bases, with 7 bases spanning the gap. The CDR3 DNA is TGTGCCAGCAGACGGGGAAATCAGCCCCAGCATTTT. Translated: CASRRGNQPQHF.

The V and J genes are TRBV5-4 and TRBJ2-3; 8 bases fit TRBD1. V dropped 10 bases and J dropped 3; count of bases not matched to a gene: 10. This CDR3 comprises 14 residues. CDR1 SGHNT and CDR2 YYREEE come from the germline V gene (reference sequence). The CDR3 nucleotides are TGTGCCGCTTCAAATCGACAGGGGACAGATACGCAGTATTTT. It yields the protein CAASNRQGTDTQYF. Filled out from reference TRBV5-4 and TRBJ2-3, the complete variable domain reads ETGVTQSPTHLIKTRGQQVTLRCSSQSGHNTVSWYQQALGQGPQFIFQYYREEENGRGNFPPRFSGLQFPNYSSELNVNALELDDSALYLCAASNRQGTDTQYFGPGTRLTVL.

This clone was picked up one time. The J gene is TRBJ2-3, the V gene TRBV27; perhaps TRBD1 as D (6 bases). Trimming took off 6 bases at V and 3 bases at J, with 13 bases between the two ends. The germline CDR1 and CDR2 sequences are MNHEY and SMNVEV (reference sequence). The CDR3 covers 14 residues. Here the CDR3 reads CASRTYRDTDTQYF. The CDR3 DNA reads TGTGCCAGCAGGACATACAGGGATACAGATACGCAGTATTTT.